The 31 T cell receptor beta chains below come from one sample, sequenced in a study of shared clonotypes between healthy human individuals. The protocol was immunoSEQ multiplex PCR, while the TCRdb copy is restricted to in-frame clones and leaves out a portion. The sample consists of 1,400,000 or so clones, 98% of them appearing once. Sequenced sample: naive CD4+ T cells sorted from blood. Indicated subset: CD45RA+ positively selected. All receptors derive from a man aged 30-40 years in good health.

V is TRBV28 and J is TRBJ2-3; D is perhaps TRBD2 (6 bases). CDR3 length: 15 amino acids. V was trimmed by 5 bases and J by 5 bases, leaving 17 bases between them. Looked up from germline, CDR1 is MDHEN and CDR2 is SYDVKM. The CDR3 DNA reads as TGTGCCAGCAGTATCGGGACTCTACGAGGAGATACGCAGTATTTT. It specifies CASSIGTLRGDTQYF.

The rearrangement links TRBV28 to TRBJ1-4; TRBD1 aligns across 8 bases. The germline CDR1 and CDR2 sequences are MDHEN and SYDVKM. V lost 3 bases, J lost 3 bases, and 3 bases stayed unmatched. The CDR3 sequence is 15 residues long. The CDR3: CASSLTGAANEKLFF. As DNA, the CDR3 is TGTGCCAGCAGTTTGACAGGGGCGGCTAATGAAAAACTGTTTTTT.

The chain combines TRBV29-1 with TRBJ2-1; D is uncertain. Per the germline V gene, CDR1 is SQVTM and CDR2 is ANQGSEA. Trimming took off 4 bases at V and 10 bases at J, with 8 bases between the two ends. The CDR3 is 10 residues long. CDR3 sequence: CSVGHLEQFF. The DNA for the CDR3 is TGCAGCGTTGGGCATTTGGAGCAGTTCTTC.

As concerns this clone: Other DNA sequences of this sample code for an identical CDR3. This chain uses TRBV5-4 with TRBJ2-7, with 8 bases matching TRBD2. The CDR3 is 14 amino acids. Germline V gene sequence: CDR1 SGHNT, CDR2 YYREEE (reference sequence). The J segment lost 0 bases and the V segment lost 2 bases, leaving 1 base of the junction unmatched. CDR3 sequence: CASSLGTSSYEQYF. The CDR3, as DNA: TGTGCCAGCAGCTTAGGGACTAGCTCCTACGAGCAGTACTTC.

The chain carries TRBV4-1 and TRBJ2-3; a weak D match, TRBD2 (6 bases). V lost 4 bases to trimming and J lost 2 bases, with 13 bases between them. CDR3 length: 15 residues. Germline values: CDR1 MGHRA, CDR2 YSYEKL. The CDR3 region is CASSLMAGLTDTQYF. In nucleotides, the CDR3 is TGCGCCAGCAGCCTCATGGCGGGACTCACAGATACGCAGTATTTT.

With regard to this clone: This same CDR3 is encoded by further DNA sequences in the sample. CDR3 nucleotides: TGCGCCAGCAGTGATTTCGGGAGCTCCTACAATGAGCAGTTCTTC. The encoded protein is CASSDFGSSYNEQFF. The chain carries TRBV10-1 and TRBJ2-1, with D possibly TRBD2 on 6 matching bases. Germline CDR1 reads WNHNN; CDR2 reads SYGVQD (reference sequence). V was pared by 3 bases and J by 0 bases, with 9 bases between. The CDR3 length is 15 residues.

This chain joins TRBV5-6 and TRBJ2-2; 8 bases agree with TRBD1. This CDR3 spans 14 amino acids. Looked up from germline, CDR1 is SGHDT and CDR2 is YYEEEE. The V segment lost 5 bases and the J segment 8 bases; nucleotides outside the gene matches: 8. In nucleotides, the CDR3 is TGTGCCAGCAGGCGGGACAGGTTAAGGGGGGAGCTGTTTTTT. As protein: CASRRDRLRGELFF.

This clone occurred once. This chain connects TRBV5-1 to TRBJ2-7; 13 positions agree with TRBD2. Looked up from germline, CDR1 is SGHRS and CDR2 is YFSETQ. The CDR3 length is 16 residues. V gave up 5 bases and J gave up 4 bases; unmatched junction bases: 9. The CDR3 sequence is CASRRTGTSGIYEQYF. The CDR3 DNA reads as TGCGCCAGCAGGCGAACCGGGACTAGCGGGATATACGAGCAGTACTTC.

In its sample, this clone was seen once. V gene TRBV2 combines with J gene TRBJ2-1; 9 bases agree with TRBD2. This CDR3 is 14 amino acids long. Germline V gives CDR1 SNHLY, CDR2 FYNNEI. V shed 8 bases and J 5 bases; nucleotides not matched to a gene: 7. The CDR3 sequence: CASRRLAENNEQFF. CDR3 in DNA: TGTGCCAGCCGGAGACTAGCGGAAAACAATGAGCAGTTCTTC.

This chain uses TRBV7-3 with TRBJ2-2; D perhaps matches TRBD2 (6 bases). Germline CDR1 SGHTA, CDR2 FQGTGA. V was trimmed by 2 bases and J by 2 bases, leaving 12 bases between them. CDR3 length equals 16 residues. The CDR3 DNA reads TGTGCCAGCAGCTTATTCGCGCGGGGCAACACCGGGGAGCTGTTTTTT. Its protein product is CASSLFARGNTGELFF.

Concerning this clone: Other DNA sequences in this specimen translate into the identical CDR3. The gene calls are TRBV7-9 and TRBJ2-7; tentative D call: TRBD1 (6 bases). This CDR3 comprises 12 residues. The germline V and J ends were trimmed by 5 bases and 7 bases, with 12 bases remaining between them. Germline-derived CDR1 and CDR2 are SEHNR and FQNEAQ (reference sequence). CDR3 region: CASSLVRGEQYF. The CDR3 coding sequence is TGTGCCAGCAGCCTGGTGAGGGGGGAGCAGTACTTC.

The chain uses TRBV19 and TRBJ2-5, with D possibly matching TRBD2 (6 bases). CDR1 and CDR2 (germline): LNHDA, SQIVND (reference sequence). The ends were cut back, 4 bases at V and 5 bases at J, with 17 bases in the middle. The CDR3 contains 15 residues. DNA of the CDR3: TGTGCCAGTAGTAGAAGGACGGGAGCTGGGGAGACCCAGTACTTC. Its translation is CASSRRTGAGETQYF.

The chain joins TRBV6-5 to TRBJ1-2; D gene unclear. CDR1 MNHEY and CDR2 SVGAGI come from the germline V gene. The length of the CDR3 is 14 residues. V dropped 0 bases and J dropped 7 bases, with 12 bases sitting between them. This CDR3 reads CASSYSIGLSGYTF. CDR3 in DNA: TGTGCCAGCAGTTACTCGATAGGGCTCAGTGGCTACACCTTC.

The chain employs TRBV7-9 and TRBJ1-3; 7 bases align to TRBD1. This CDR3 has 16 amino acids. J was trimmed by 2 bases and V by 2 bases; bases with no gene match: 6. Looked up from germline, CDR1 is SEHNR and CDR2 is FQNEAQ (reference sequence). CDR3 region: CASSLTGTDPGNTIYF. CDR3 bases: TGTGCCAGCAGCTTAACCGGGACAGATCCTGGAAACACCATATATTTT.

The chain couples TRBV27 to TRBJ1-2; TRBD1 is a possible D gene (5 bases). The CDR3 is made up of 13 amino acids. Germline CDR1 MNHEY, CDR2 SMNVEV (reference sequence). Trimming took 4 bases from V and 4 from J, leaving 10 bases between them. CDR3 protein: CASSSQGGYGYTF. Written as DNA, the CDR3 is TGTGCCAGCAGTTCCCAGGGTGGCTATGGCTACACCTTC.

CDR3 coding DNA: TGCGCCAGCAGCCAGGAAACCACCAGCTATGGCTACACCTTC. This translates into CASSQETTSYGYTF. This chain joins TRBV5-1 and TRBJ1-2, with D hard to call. This CDR3 is built from 14 residues. Germline values: CDR1 SGHRS, CDR2 YFSETQ. The V gene lost 4 bases and the J gene lost 4 bases, with 14 bases spanning the gap.

In the case of this clone: The junction departs from the called germline gene at one end, perhaps through a read error. This rearrangement joins TRBV11-2 to TRBJ2-7; D may be TRBD2 (5 bases). Looked up from germline, CDR1 is SGHAT and CDR2 is FQNNGV. The CDR3 is 14 amino acids. The CDR3 loop is CASSEVASSHEQYF. DNA of the CDR3: TGTGCCAGCAGCGAGGTGGCTAGCTCCCACGAGCAGTACTTC.

The chain links TRBV29-1 to TRBJ2-5, with 10 bases that match TRBD1. The junction had 12 bases not matched to a gene; V was cut back by 5 bases and J by 9 bases. This CDR3 contains 14 residues. From germline, CDR1 is SQVTM and CDR2 ANQGSEA. This CDR3 is CSVRVSDRGSAQYF. For the CDR3, the DNA is TGCAGCGTTAGGGTCTCGGACAGGGGGTCGGCCCAGTACTTC.

The CDR3 region is CASSFRGLDQPQHF. The CDR3 DNA is TGTGCCAGCAGTTTCCGGGGACTCGATCAGCCCCAGCATTTT. V and J are TRBV28 and TRBJ1-5; D possibly corresponds to TRBD1 (5 bases). CDR1 is MDHEN, CDR2 SYDVKM, per germline. Between the trimmed V and J ends, which lost 3 bases and 5 bases, there was a span of 11 bases. The CDR3 sequence is 14 residues long.

The rearrangement links TRBV7-9 to TRBJ2-1; perhaps TRBD2 as D (6 bases). Trimming took off 5 bases at V and 1 base at J, with 12 bases between the two ends. The CDR3 runs 15 residues. The V gene's germline CDR1 is SEHNR and CDR2 FQNEAQ (reference sequence). CDR3 sequence reads: CASSPTRNSYNEQFF. Here the CDR3 DNA reads TGTGCCAGCAGCCCGACTAGAAATTCCTACAATGAGCAGTTCTTC. Combining the CDR3 with reference TRBV7-9 and TRBJ2-1 gives the whole variable domain DTGVSQNPRHKITKRGQNVTFRCDPISEHNRLYWYRQTLGQGPEFLTYFQNEAQLEKSRLLSDRFSAERPKGSFSTLEIQRTEQGDSAMYLCASSPTRNSYNEQFFGPGTRLTVL.

With regard to this clone: The sample contains more than one DNA sequence encoding this CDR3. The rearrangement links TRBV28 to TRBJ2-7, with D possibly being TRBD2 (5 bases). Germline CDR1 reads MDHEN; CDR2 reads SYDVKM. Trimming took off 3 bases at V and 3 bases at J, with 9 bases between the two ends. The CDR3 is 13 residues long. The CDR3 region is CASSFPTSYEQYF. In DNA form, the CDR3 reads TGTGCCAGCAGTTTCCCCACTAGCTACGAGCAGTACTTC.

The table lists this clone with a count of one. The J gene is TRBJ2-3, the V gene TRBV9; D may be TRBD1 or TRBD2 (5 bases each). The CDR3 is made up of 16 amino acids. The germline CDR1 and CDR2 sequences are SGDLS and YYNGEE. V was trimmed by 5 bases and J by 0 bases, leaving 16 bases between them. CDR3 in DNA: TGTGCCAGCAGTCGGGGCTGGGAGTTGAGCACAGATACGCAGTATTTT. Protein: CASSRGWELSTDTQYF.

The rearrangement uses TRBV13 and TRBJ2-3; unclear D gene. Germline V CDR1 and CDR2: PRHDT, FYEKMQ (reference sequence). This CDR3 has 13 amino acids. V was clipped by 2 bases and J by 1 base, with 4 bases between them. CDR3 protein: CASSLQGTDTQYF. The CDR3 DNA reads as TGTGCCAGCAGCTTACAAGGCACAGATACGCAGTATTTT.

The chain recombines TRBV5-8 with TRBJ2-7; 14 bases are a match to TRBD2. After removal of 4 bases from V and 3 bases from J, the junction contained 9 bases not matched to a gene. The CDR3 sequence is 17 residues long. Germline CDR1 SGHTS, CDR2 YDEGEE. The CDR3: CASSPGTSGRGVYEQYF. DNA for the CDR3: TGTGCCAGCAGCCCCGGGACTAGCGGGAGAGGTGTCTACGAGCAGTACTTC.

CDR3 bases: TGCGCCAGCAGCCGCCAACTAGCGGAAGTATCCTACGAGCAGTACTTC. It specifies CASSRQLAEVSYEQYF. This chain uses TRBV4-3 with TRBJ2-7; 8 bases map to TRBD2. CDR3 length: 16 residues. Germline values: CDR1 LGHNA, CDR2 YSLEER. V gave up 4 bases and J gave up 1 base; unmatched junction bases: 9.

This chain connects TRBV6-5 to TRBJ1-5; D gene unclear. The CDR3 runs to 12 residues. The ends were cut back, 8 bases at V and 5 bases at J, with 10 bases in the middle. CDR1 and CDR2 (germline): MNHEY, SVGAGI. CDR3 residues: CASGRLDQPQHF. Written as DNA, the CDR3 is TGTGCCAGCGGCAGGTTGGATCAGCCCCAGCATTTT.

The V gene is TRBV7-7, the J gene TRBJ2-1; D unresolved. The germline CDR1 and CDR2 sequences are SSHAT and FNYEAQ (reference sequence). Trimming took 0 bases from V and 7 from J, leaving 7 bases between them. The CDR3 length is 13 residues. The CDR3 DNA reads as TGTGCCAGCAGCTTAGCATATGGGAATGAGCAGTTCTTC. Encoded protein: CASSLAYGNEQFF.

This chain uses TRBV18 with TRBJ2-3; the D is unclear. The V gene lost 4 bases and the J gene lost 0 bases, with 11 bases spanning the gap. Per the germline V gene, CDR1 is KGHSH and CDR2 is LQKENI. This CDR3 spans 15 amino acids. This CDR3 reads CASSRDFSSTDTQYF. CDR3 DNA: TGTGCCAGCTCACGCGACTTCTCTAGCACAGATACGCAGTATTTT.

The genes are TRBV5-1 and TRBJ2-1; TRBD2 matches 8 bases. CDR3 length: 16 amino acids. Germline CDR1 and CDR2: SGHRS and YFSETQ. Germline trimming cut 4 bases from V and 0 bases from J; bases unmatched to any gene: 6. The CDR3 is CASSRLATNSYNEQFF. CDR3 coding DNA: TGCGCCAGCAGCCGACTAGCGACAAACTCCTACAATGAGCAGTTCTTC.

V is TRBV9 and J is TRBJ1-2; D remains ambiguous. This CDR3 is 13 amino acids long. Germline CDR1 and CDR2: SGDLS and YYNGEE. V lost 0 bases, J lost 2 bases, and 5 bases lay in between. The CDR3 here is CASSVVQNYGYTF. The DNA of the CDR3 is TGTGCCAGCAGCGTAGTCCAGAACTATGGCTACACCTTC. Using reference TRBV9 and TRBJ1-2 for the parts outside the CDR3, the full variable domain is DSGVTQTPKHLITATGQRVTLRCSPRSGDLSVYWYQQSLDQGLQFLIQYYNGEERAKGNILERFSAQQFPDLHSELNLSSLELGDSALYFCASSVVQNYGYTFGSGTRLTVV.

This sequence joins TRBV14 and TRBJ2-7; 12 nucleotides line up with TRBD1. Trimming cost V 2 bases and J 7 bases; bases outside gene matches: 9. This CDR3 has 16 amino acids. The V gene's germline CDR1 is SGHDN and CDR2 FVKESK. This chain's CDR3 is CASSQQTGQGAREQYF. CDR3 nucleotides: TGTGCCAGCAGCCAACAGACGGGACAGGGGGCAAGGGAGCAGTACTTC.